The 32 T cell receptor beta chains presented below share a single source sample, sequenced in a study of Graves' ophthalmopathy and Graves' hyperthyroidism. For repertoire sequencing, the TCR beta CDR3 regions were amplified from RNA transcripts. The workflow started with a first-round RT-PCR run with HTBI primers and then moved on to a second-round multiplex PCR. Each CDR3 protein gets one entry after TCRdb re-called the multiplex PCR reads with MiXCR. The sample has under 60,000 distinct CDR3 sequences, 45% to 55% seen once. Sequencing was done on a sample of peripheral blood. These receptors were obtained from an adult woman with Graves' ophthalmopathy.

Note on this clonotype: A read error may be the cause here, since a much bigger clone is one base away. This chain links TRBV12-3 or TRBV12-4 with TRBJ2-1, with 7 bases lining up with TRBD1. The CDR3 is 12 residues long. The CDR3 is CASSLDRGEQLF. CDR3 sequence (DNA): TGTGCCAGCAGTTTAGACAGGGGTGAGCAGCTCTTC.

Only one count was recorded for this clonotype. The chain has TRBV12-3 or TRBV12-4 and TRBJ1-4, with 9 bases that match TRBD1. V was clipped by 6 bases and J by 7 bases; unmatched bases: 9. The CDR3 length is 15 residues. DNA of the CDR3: TGTGCCAGCAGACTGGACAGGGGTGCGGGTGAAAAACTGTTTTTT. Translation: CASRLDRGAGEKLFF.

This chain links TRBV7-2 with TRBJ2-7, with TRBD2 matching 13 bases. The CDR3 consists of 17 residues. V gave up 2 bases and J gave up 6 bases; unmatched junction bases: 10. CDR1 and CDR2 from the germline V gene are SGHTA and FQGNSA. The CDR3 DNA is TGTGCCAGCAGCTTACGCAGGAGGACTAGCGGGAGCAGCGAGCAGTACTTC. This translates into CASSLRRRTSGSSEQYF.

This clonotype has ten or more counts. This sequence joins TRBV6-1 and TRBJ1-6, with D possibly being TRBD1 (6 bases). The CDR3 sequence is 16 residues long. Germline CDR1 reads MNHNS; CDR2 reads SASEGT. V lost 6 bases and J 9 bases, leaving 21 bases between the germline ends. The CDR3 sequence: CASRGGQFYSSSPLHF. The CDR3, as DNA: TGTGCCAGCAGAGGAGGACAGTTCTATTCTAGTTCACCCCTCCACTTT.

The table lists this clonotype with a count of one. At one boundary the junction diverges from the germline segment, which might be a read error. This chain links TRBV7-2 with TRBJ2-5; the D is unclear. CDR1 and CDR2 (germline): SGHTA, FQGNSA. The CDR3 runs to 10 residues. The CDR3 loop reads CASSARTQCF. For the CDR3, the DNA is TGTGCCAGCAGCGCTCGGACCCAGTGCTTC.

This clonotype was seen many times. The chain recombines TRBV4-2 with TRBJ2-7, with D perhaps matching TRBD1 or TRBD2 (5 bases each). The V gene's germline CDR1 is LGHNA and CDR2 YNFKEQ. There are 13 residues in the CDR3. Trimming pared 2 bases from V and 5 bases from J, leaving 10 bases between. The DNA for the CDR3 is TGTGCCAGCAGCCAATATGGGACCCACGAGCAGTACTTC. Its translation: CASSQYGTHEQYF.

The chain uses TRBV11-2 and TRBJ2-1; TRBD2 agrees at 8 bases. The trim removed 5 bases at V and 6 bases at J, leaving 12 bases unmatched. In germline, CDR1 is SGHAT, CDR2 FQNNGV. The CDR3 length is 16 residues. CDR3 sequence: CASSPRGASGFNEQFF. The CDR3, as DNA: TGTGCCAGCAGCCCCAGAGGGGCTAGCGGGTTCAATGAGCAGTTCTTC.

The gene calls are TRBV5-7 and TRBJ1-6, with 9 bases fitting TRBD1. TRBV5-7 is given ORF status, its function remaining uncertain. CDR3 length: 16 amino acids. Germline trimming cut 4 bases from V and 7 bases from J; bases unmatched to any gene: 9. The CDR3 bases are TGTGCCAGCAGCCCCCGGGACAGGGTGGAGAATTCACCCCTCCACTTT. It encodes CASSPRDRVENSPLHF.

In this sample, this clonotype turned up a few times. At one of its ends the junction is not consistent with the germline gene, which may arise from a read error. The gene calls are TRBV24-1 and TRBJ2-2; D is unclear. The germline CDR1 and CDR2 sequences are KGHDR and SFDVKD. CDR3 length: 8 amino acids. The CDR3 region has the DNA TGTGCCACCAGGGAGCTGTTTTTT. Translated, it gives CATRELFF.

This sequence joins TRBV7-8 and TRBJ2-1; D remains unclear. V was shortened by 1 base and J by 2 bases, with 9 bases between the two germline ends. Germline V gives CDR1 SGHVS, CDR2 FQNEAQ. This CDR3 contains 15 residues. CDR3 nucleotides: TGTGCCAGCAGCTTAGACAACCGCCCCTACAATGAGCAGTTCTTC. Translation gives CASSLDNRPYNEQFF.

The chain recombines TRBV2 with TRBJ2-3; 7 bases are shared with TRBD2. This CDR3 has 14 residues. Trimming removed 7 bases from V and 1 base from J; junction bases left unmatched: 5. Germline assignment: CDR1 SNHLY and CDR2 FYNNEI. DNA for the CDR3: TGTGCCAGCACCAGCGGGACCGGCACAGATACGCAGTATTTT. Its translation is CASTSGTGTDTQYF.

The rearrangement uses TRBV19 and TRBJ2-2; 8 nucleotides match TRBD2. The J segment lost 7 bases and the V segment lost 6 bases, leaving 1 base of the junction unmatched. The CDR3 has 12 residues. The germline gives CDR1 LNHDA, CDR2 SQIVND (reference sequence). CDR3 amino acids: CASSREGGELFF. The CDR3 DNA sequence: TGTGCCAGTAGCCGGGAGGGCGGGGAGCTGTTTTTT. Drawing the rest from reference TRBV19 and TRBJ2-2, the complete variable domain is DGGITQSPKYLFRKEGQNVTLSCEQNLNHDAMYWYRQDPGQGLRLIYYSQIVNDFQKGDIAEGYSVSREKKESFPLTVTSAQKNPTAFYLCASSREGGELFFGEGSRLTVL.

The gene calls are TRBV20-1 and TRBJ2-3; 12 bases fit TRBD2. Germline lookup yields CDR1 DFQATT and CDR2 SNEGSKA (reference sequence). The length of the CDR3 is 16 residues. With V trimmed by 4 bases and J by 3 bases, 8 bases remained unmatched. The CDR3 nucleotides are TGCAGTGCTAATGATAGACTAGCGGGAGAAACAGATACGCAGTATTTT. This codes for CSANDRLAGETDTQYF.

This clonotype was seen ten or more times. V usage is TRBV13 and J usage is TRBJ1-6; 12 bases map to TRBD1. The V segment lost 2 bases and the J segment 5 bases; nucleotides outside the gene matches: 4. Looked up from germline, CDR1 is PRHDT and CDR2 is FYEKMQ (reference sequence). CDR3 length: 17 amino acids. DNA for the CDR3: TGTGCCAGCAGCTTAAGCGGGACAGGGGGCAATAATTCACCCCTCCACTTT. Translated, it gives CASSLSGTGGNNSPLHF.

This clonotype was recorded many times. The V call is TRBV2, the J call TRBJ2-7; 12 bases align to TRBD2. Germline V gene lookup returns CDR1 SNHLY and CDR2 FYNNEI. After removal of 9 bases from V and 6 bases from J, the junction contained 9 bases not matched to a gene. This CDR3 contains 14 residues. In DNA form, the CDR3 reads TGTGCCAGATCCCGACTAGCGGGGGAATCCGAGCAGTACTTC. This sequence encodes CARSRLAGESEQYF. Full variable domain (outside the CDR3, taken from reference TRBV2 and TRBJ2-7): EPEVTQTPSHQVTQMGQEVILRCVPISNHLYFYWYRQILGQKVEFLVSFYNNEISEKSEIFDDQFSVERPDGSNFTLKIRSTKLEDSAMYFCARSRLAGESEQYFGPGTRLTVT.

The CDR3 region is CATSDYRGGVYEHF. The CDR3 DNA sequence: TGTGCCACCAGTGATTACAGGGGAGGGGTCTACGAGCATTTT. The chain joins TRBV24-1 to TRBJ1-5, with TRBD1 matching 7 bases. The trim removed 2 bases at V and 14 bases at J, leaving 11 bases unmatched. This CDR3 has 14 residues. Germline V gene data show CDR1 as KGHDR and CDR2 as SFDVKD.

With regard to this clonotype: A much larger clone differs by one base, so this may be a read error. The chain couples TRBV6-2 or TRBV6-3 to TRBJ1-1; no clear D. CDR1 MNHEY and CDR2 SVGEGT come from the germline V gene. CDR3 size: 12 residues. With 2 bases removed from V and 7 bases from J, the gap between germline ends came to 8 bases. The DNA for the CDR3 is TGTGCCAGCAGTTACAGGACCCGTGAAGCTTTCTTT. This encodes CASSYRTREAFF.

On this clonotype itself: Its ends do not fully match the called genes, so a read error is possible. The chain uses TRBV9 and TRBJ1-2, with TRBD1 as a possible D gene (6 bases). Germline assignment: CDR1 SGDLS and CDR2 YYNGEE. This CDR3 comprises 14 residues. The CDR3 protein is CARSVATEPGGYSF. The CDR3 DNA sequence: TGTGCCAGAAGCGTAGCTACGGAGCCGGGGGGCTACAGCTTC.

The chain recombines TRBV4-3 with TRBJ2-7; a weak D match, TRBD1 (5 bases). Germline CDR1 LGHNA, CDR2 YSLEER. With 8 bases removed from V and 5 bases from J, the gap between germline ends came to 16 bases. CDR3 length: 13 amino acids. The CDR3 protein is CASGHYEWNEQYF. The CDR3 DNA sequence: TGCGCCAGCGGACACTACGAGTGGAACGAGCAGTACTTC.

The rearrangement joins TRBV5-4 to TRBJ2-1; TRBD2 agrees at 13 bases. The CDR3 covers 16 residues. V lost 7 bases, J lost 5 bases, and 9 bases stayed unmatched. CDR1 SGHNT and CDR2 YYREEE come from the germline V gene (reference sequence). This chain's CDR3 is CASGPTSGRTNNEQFF. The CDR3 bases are TGTGCCAGCGGCCCGACTAGCGGGAGGACCAACAATGAGCAGTTCTTC.

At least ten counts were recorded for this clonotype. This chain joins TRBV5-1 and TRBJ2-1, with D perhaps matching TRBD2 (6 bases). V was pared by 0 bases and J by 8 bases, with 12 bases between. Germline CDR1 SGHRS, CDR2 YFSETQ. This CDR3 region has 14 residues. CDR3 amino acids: CASSLVKLADEQFF. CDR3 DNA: TGCGCCAGCAGCTTGGTCAAACTAGCCGATGAGCAGTTCTTC.

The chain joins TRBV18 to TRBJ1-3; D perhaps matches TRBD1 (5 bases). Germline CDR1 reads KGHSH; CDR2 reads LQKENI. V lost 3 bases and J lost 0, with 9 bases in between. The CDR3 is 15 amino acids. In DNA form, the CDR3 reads TGTGCCAGCTCACCTGACAGTTCCTCTGGAAACACCATATATTTT. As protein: CASSPDSSSGNTIYF.

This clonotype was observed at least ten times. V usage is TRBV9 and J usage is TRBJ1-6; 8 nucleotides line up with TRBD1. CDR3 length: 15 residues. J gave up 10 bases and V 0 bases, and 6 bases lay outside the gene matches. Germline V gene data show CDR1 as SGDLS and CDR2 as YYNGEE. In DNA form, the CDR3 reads TGTGCCAGCAGCGTAGAGGGCAGGGGGCAATCACCCCTCCACTTT. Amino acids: CASSVEGRGQSPLHF.

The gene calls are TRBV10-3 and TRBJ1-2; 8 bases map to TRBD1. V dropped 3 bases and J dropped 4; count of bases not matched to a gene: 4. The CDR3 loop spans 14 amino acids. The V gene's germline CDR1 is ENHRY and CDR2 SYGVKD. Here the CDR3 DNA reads TGTGCCATCAGTGATACAGGGGGTGGCTATGGCTACACCTTC. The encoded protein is CAISDTGGGYGYTF.

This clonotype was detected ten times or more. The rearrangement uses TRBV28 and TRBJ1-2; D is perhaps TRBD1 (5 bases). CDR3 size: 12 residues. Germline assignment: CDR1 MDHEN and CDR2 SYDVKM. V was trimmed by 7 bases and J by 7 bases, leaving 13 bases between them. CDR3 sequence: CASNNPRAGYTF. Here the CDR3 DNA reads TGTGCCAGCAATAACCCCAGGGCTGGCTACACCTTC.

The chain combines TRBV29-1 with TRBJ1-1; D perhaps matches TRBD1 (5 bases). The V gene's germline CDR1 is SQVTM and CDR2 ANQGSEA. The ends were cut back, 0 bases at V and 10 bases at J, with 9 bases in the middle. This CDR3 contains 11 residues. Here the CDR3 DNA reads TGCAGCGTTGAAGAAGGGGTGGGAGCTTTCTTT. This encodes CSVEEGVGAFF.

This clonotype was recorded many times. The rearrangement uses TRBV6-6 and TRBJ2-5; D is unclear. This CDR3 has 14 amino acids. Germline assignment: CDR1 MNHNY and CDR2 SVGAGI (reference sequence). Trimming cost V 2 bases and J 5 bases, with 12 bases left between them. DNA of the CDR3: TGTGCCAGCAGTTACCCGACTCAGCGCGAGACCCAGTACTTC. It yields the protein CASSYPTQRETQYF.

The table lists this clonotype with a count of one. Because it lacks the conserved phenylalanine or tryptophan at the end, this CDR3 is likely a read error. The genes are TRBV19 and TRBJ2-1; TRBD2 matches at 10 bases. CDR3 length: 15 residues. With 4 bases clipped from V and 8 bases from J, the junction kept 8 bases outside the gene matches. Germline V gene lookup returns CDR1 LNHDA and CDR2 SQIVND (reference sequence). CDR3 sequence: CASSKEREGYDEQFL. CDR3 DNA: TGTGCCAGTAGTAAGGAGCGGGAGGGGTACGATGAGCAGTTCCTC.

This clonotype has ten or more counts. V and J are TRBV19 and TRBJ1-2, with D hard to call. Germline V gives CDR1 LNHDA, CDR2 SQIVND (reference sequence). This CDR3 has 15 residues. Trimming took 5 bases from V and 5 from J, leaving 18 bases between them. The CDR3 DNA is TGTGCCAGTAGTCCGAAGGAGGGCCCCTATTATGGCTACACCTTC. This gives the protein CASSPKEGPYYGYTF.

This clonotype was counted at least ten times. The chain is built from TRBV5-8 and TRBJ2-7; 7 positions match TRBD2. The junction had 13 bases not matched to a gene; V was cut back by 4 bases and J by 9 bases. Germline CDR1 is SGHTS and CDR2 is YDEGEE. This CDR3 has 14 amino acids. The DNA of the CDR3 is TGTGCCAGCAGCAGCGGGACTTGGGAGGGAGGGCAGTACTTC. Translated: CASSSGTWEGGQYF.

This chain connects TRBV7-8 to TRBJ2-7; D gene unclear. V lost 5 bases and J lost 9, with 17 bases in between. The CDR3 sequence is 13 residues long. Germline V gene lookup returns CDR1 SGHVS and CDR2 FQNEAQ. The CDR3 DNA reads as TGTGCCAGCAGCACCAGACGCGTTGTTAGGCAGTACTTC. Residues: CASSTRRVVRQYF.

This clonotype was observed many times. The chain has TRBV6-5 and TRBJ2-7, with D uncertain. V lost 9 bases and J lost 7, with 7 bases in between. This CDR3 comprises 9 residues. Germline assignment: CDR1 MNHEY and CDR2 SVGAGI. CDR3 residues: CARLSEQYF. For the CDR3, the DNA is TGTGCCAGGTTGAGTGAGCAGTACTTC.